The 29 T cell receptor beta chains given below trace back to one sample, sequenced in a study of vaccination and CD4 T cells after COVID-19. Treatment described: roughly 10-day PBMC culture with coronavirus spike peptide pools or control peptides (ViraFEST assay). For these TCRs, the target antigens are not known. Cultured CD4+ T cell DNA was sequenced using the Oncomine TCR Beta short-read assay. TCRdb passed the PCR reads through MiXCR, listing each CDR3 protein once. The table lists 23,000 or so distinct CDR3 sequences, roughly 62% of them singletons. The sample was CD4+ T cells from blood, cultured in vitro, taken after SARS-CoV-2 vaccination. The receptors originated from a human donor who received a COVID-19 vaccine.

This clonotype is medium-sized. The chain couples TRBV2 to TRBJ2-5; 12 bases line up with TRBD2. The CDR3 sequence is 16 residues long. V shed 4 bases, J shed 5 bases, and the junction held 8 bases outside the gene matches. Germline assignment: CDR1 SNHLY and CDR2 FYNNEI. The CDR3 sequence: CASSVTSGGRGETQYF. The CDR3 nucleotides read TGTGCCAGCAGTGTGACTAGCGGGGGTCGTGGGGAGACCCAGTACTTC. Combining the CDR3 with reference TRBV2 and TRBJ2-5 gives the whole variable domain EPEVTQTPSHQVTQMGQEVILRCVPISNHLYFYWYRQILGQKVEFLVSFYNNEISEKSEIFDDQFSVERPDGSNFTLKIRSTKLEDSAMYFCASSVTSGGRGETQYFGPGTRLLVL.

This clonotype is judged hyperexpanded. This sequence joins TRBV25-1 and TRBJ2-5; D tentatively reads TRBD1 or TRBD2 (6 bases each). The V end was cut by 2 bases, the J end by 4 bases, with 14 bases between. The CDR3 extends over 15 amino acids. CDR1 and CDR2 from the germline V gene are MGHDK and SYGVNS. This CDR3 is CASSEPRGAGETQYF. The CDR3 region has the DNA TGTGCCAGCAGTGAACCGAGGGGGGCAGGAGAGACCCAGTACTTC.

As DNA, the CDR3 is TGTGCCAGCAGTGAAACAGGGGGTGAAGCTTTCTTT. Translated: CASSETGGEAFF. V is TRBV6-1 and J is TRBJ1-1; 8 nucleotides agree with TRBD1. Trimming took 2 bases from V and 7 from J; bases not matched to a gene: 0. The CDR3 has 12 residues. Germline-derived CDR1 and CDR2 are MNHNS and SASEGT.

This clonotype occurred a few times. The chain recombines TRBV6-2 or TRBV6-3 with TRBJ2-3, with 10 nucleotides matching TRBD1. Trimming cost V 2 bases and J 1 base; bases outside gene matches: 3. The CDR3 totals 16 residues. Germline CDR1 MNHEY, CDR2 SVGEGT. This CDR3 reads CASSYGTGVRTDTQYF. The CDR3, as DNA: TGTGCCAGCAGTTACGGGACAGGGGTCCGCACAGATACGCAGTATTTT.

For this clonotype: The junction departs from germline at one end; a sequencing error may be responsible. The rearrangement uses TRBV7-9 and TRBJ2-5; TRBD2 aligns across 7 bases. CDR1 is SEHNR, CDR2 FQNEAQ, per germline (reference sequence). The CDR3 contains 15 residues. This CDR3 is CVSSLQAGRGETQYF. The CDR3 DNA sequence: TGTGTCAGCAGCTTACAGGCGGGGAGGGGTGAGACCCAGTACTTC.

The V gene is TRBV30, the J gene TRBJ1-2, with D possibly being TRBD1 (6 bases). V lost 5 bases and J 7 bases, leaving 17 bases between the germline ends. The germline gives CDR1 GTSNPN, CDR2 SVGIG (reference sequence). The CDR3 covers 13 residues. CDR3 DNA sequence: TGTGCCTGGGGTGACAGGCCCTTTGGTGGCTACACCTTC. Translated: CAWGDRPFGGYTF.

There are a few counts of this clonotype. The chain recombines TRBV6-5 with TRBJ2-5, with D unresolved. CDR1 MNHEY and CDR2 SVGAGI come from the germline V gene. This CDR3 is 12 amino acids long. Trimming took off 4 bases at V and 3 bases at J, with 6 bases between the two ends. The CDR3 spells CASSSGEETQYF. The CDR3 region has the DNA TGTGCCAGCAGTTCGGGTGAAGAGACCCAGTACTTC.

The chain joins TRBV6-5 to TRBJ1-6; 10 positions agree with TRBD1. V shed 4 bases, J shed 10 bases, and the junction held 10 bases outside the gene matches. Germline lookup yields CDR1 MNHEY and CDR2 SVGAGI. The CDR3 has 16 residues. CDR3: CASSSGDRGLDSPLHF. The CDR3 bases are TGTGCCAGCAGTTCCGGGGACAGGGGCTTAGACTCACCCCTCCACTTT.

V and J are TRBV5-8 and TRBJ1-2; TRBD1 might be the D (6 bases). The CDR3 has 15 residues. The V and J ends lost 6 bases and 4 bases respectively, with 19 bases between them. Germline CDR1 SGHTS, CDR2 YDEGEE. Here the CDR3 DNA reads TGTGCCAGCACCACTGCAGGGGACAACCCCTATGGCTACACCTTC. Amino acid sequence: CASTTAGDNPYGYTF.

The V call is TRBV18, the J call TRBJ2-3; the match to TRBD1 covers 10 bases. The germline gives CDR1 KGHSH, CDR2 LQKENI. The trim removed 4 bases at V and 4 bases at J, leaving 8 bases unmatched. The CDR3 covers 16 residues. The CDR3 DNA follows: TGTGCCAGCTCACTTACCGGGACAGGGGCTCCAGATACGCAGTATTTT. Its translation: CASSLTGTGAPDTQYF.

The chain employs TRBV6-1 and TRBJ2-2; 11 bases align to TRBD1. Germline V gene sequence: CDR1 MNHNS, CDR2 SASEGT. The junction had 4 bases not matched to a gene; V was cut back by 6 bases and J by 4 bases. The CDR3 is made up of 15 amino acids. CDR3 sequence reads: CASRRTGGGTGELFF. CDR3 DNA sequence: TGTGCCAGCAGAAGGACAGGGGGCGGCACCGGGGAGCTGTTTTTT.

This chain connects TRBV7-6 to TRBJ2-3, with D possibly matching TRBD1 (6 bases). Per germline, CDR1 SGHVS and CDR2 FNYEAQ. Trimming took 1 base from V and 5 from J, leaving 13 bases between them. The CDR3 consists of 15 residues. CDR3 DNA sequence: TGTGCCAGCAGCTTAGTTGGGGACAAGGGAGATACGCAGTATTTT. It specifies CASSLVGDKGDTQYF.

This clonotype was recorded a few times. This chain links TRBV6-1 with TRBJ1-6; D unresolved. The CDR3 contains 17 residues. V was cut by 7 bases and J by 3 bases, with 19 bases left in between. CDR1 and CDR2 from the germline V gene are MNHNS and SASEGT. In nucleotides, the CDR3 is TGTGCCAGCAAGGCGGAGACTACCAGCCTCTATAATTCACCCCTCCACTTT. Its protein is CASKAETTSLYNSPLHF.

The chain employs TRBV6-5 and TRBJ1-2; D perhaps matches TRBD1 (6 bases). The germline V and J ends were trimmed by 2 bases and 7 bases, with 17 bases remaining between them. This CDR3 has 15 residues. Germline CDR1 MNHEY, CDR2 SVGAGI. CDR3 sequence reads: CASSYGQSARGGYTF. The CDR3 DNA sequence: TGTGCCAGCAGTTACGGACAGTCCGCTCGGGGTGGCTACACCTTC.

J is TRBJ2-5 and V is TRBV19; 12 bases are shared with TRBD2. The CDR3 is 11 residues long. The V gene's germline CDR1 is LNHDA and CDR2 SQIVND (reference sequence). CDR3 sequence (DNA): TGTGCTACTAGCGGGGGGGAGACCCAGTACTTC. Its translation: CATSGGETQYF. Supplemented by reference TRBV19 and TRBJ2-5, the full variable domain reads DGGITQSPKYLFRKEGQNVTLSCEQNLNHDAMYWYRQDPGQGLRLIYYSQIVNDFQKGDIAEGYSVSREKKESFPLTVTSAQKNPTAFYLCATSGGETQYFGPGTRLLVL.

This clonotype was counted between two and nine times. This chain joins TRBV6-1 and TRBJ1-6, with TRBD1 matching 7 bases. CDR1 is MNHNS, CDR2 SASEGT, per germline. Unmatched junction bases numbered 15, after V lost 8 bases and J lost 5 bases. The CDR3 extends over 17 amino acids. CDR3 sequence: CASRRRGGADDNSPLHF. CDR3 coding DNA: TGTGCCAGCCGACGGCGAGGGGGCGCGGATGATAATTCACCCCTCCACTTT.

Only a few counts were recorded for this clonotype. The chain links TRBV7-9 to TRBJ2-5, with TRBD1 matching over 10 bases. This CDR3 region has 14 residues. V lost 3 bases and J lost 7; bases outside the gene matches: 5. Looked up from germline, CDR1 is SEHNR and CDR2 is FQNEAQ (reference sequence). The CDR3 nucleotides are TGTGCCAGCAGCTTCGGGGACAGGGGAGGGACCCAGTACTTC. This sequence encodes CASSFGDRGGTQYF.

This rearrangement joins TRBV5-1 to TRBJ1-4; D gene ambiguous. Per germline, CDR1 SGHRS and CDR2 YFSETQ. The CDR3 consists of 15 residues. Trimming left V 4 bases short and J 12 bases short, with 22 bases between. Written as DNA, the CDR3 is TGCGCCAGCAGCGAACAAACGACGGCTTCGGCGGAACTGTTTTTT. Residues: CASSEQTTASAELFF.

This clonotype is deemed medium-sized (0.01 to 0.1%). J is TRBJ2-3 and V is TRBV20-1; TRBD2 agrees at 9 bases. This CDR3 spans 14 amino acids. Trimming removed 2 bases from V and 3 bases from J; junction bases left unmatched: 3. Germline assignment: CDR1 DFQATT and CDR2 SNEGSKA (reference sequence). The DNA for the CDR3 is TGCAGTGCTAGAAAGCGGGGGGTTACAGATACGCAGTATTTT. Its translation is CSARKRGVTDTQYF.

This clonotype was seen only once. The chain uses TRBV24-1 and TRBJ2-3, with D maybe TRBD2 (6 bases). Germline V gene sequence: CDR1 KGHDR, CDR2 SFDVKD. The CDR3 loop spans 14 amino acids. V lost 3 bases and J 3 bases, leaving 9 bases between the germline ends. CDR3 amino acids: CATSDAGLTDTQYF. DNA of the CDR3: TGTGCCACCAGTGATGCGGGGCTTACAGATACGCAGTATTTT.

The chain couples TRBV11-3 to TRBJ1-5; perhaps TRBD1 as D (6 bases). This CDR3 contains 13 residues. With 5 bases removed from V and 9 bases from J, the gap between germline ends came to 14 bases. Germline CDR1 is SGHNT and CDR2 is YENEEA. The CDR3 reads CASSTGSWGPQHF. CDR3 nucleotide sequence: TGTGCCAGCAGCACAGGGTCCTGGGGGCCCCAGCATTTT.

This clonotype occurred a few times. The chain is built from TRBV5-1 and TRBJ2-5; perhaps TRBD1 as D (5 bases). The CDR3 consists of 14 residues. Trimming stripped 0 bases from V and 3 bases from J, with 9 bases between. Germline CDR1 and CDR2: SGHRS and YFSETQ. The CDR3 region is CASSLAGMEETQYF. CDR3 in DNA: TGCGCCAGCAGCTTGGCAGGGATGGAAGAGACCCAGTACTTC.

The gene calls are TRBV30 and TRBJ1-2; D is unresolved. Trimming stripped 4 bases from V and 2 bases from J, with 11 bases between. Per germline, CDR1 GTSNPN and CDR2 SVGIG (reference sequence). The length of the CDR3 is 13 residues. The chain's CDR3 is CAWKTESNYGYTF. The CDR3 DNA reads as TGTGCCTGGAAAACAGAATCGAACTATGGCTACACCTTC.

The V and J genes are TRBV5-4 and TRBJ1-1, with D possibly TRBD1 on 5 matching bases. V was cut by 0 bases and J by 4 bases, with 13 bases left in between. The CDR3 covers 15 residues. Per the germline V gene, CDR1 is SGHNT and CDR2 is YYREEE (reference sequence). The CDR3 DNA follows: TGTGCCAGCAGCTTGGCCTTGGGGGGGGTCACTGAAGCTTTCTTT. Translating it yields CASSLALGGVTEAFF.

This clonotype was recorded once. The V call is TRBV30, the J call TRBJ2-1, with no clear D. The germline V and J ends were trimmed by 4 bases and 4 bases, with 5 bases remaining between them. The CDR3 totals 11 residues. Germline V gene sequence: CDR1 GTSNPN, CDR2 SVGIG (reference sequence). As DNA, the CDR3 is TGTGCCTGGACAGCGTACAATGAGCAGTTCTTC. Protein product: CAWTAYNEQFF.

The CDR3 sequence is CASSPGLSSGANVLTF. The CDR3 bases are TGTGCCAGTAGCCCGGGGCTGAGCTCTGGGGCCAACGTCCTGACTTTC. The rearrangement links TRBV19 to TRBJ2-6, with D perhaps TRBD1 or TRBD2 (5 bases each). Trimming removed 6 bases from V and 0 bases from J, with 12 bases in between. The CDR3 covers 16 residues. The germline V gene has CDR1 LNHDA and CDR2 SQIVND (reference sequence).

This clonotype appeared a few times. The chain links TRBV19 to TRBJ1-1, with D tentatively TRBD1 (5 bases). The CDR3 sequence is 15 residues long. Deletions cut 8 bases from V and 3 bases from J, with 19 bases between. In germline, CDR1 is LNHDA, CDR2 SQIVND (reference sequence). The CDR3 sequence is CASGLRGGSHTEAFF. In DNA, the CDR3 is TGTGCCAGTGGATTACGGGGCGGCTCTCACACTGAAGCTTTCTTT.

This clonotype was seen a handful of times. The chain joins TRBV20-1 to TRBJ1-1; D is perhaps TRBD1 (5 bases). The germline V gene encodes CDR1 DFQATT and CDR2 SNEGSKA (reference sequence). The CDR3 extends over 11 amino acids. With 5 bases removed from V and 4 bases from J, the gap between germline ends came to 8 bases. DNA of the CDR3: TGCAGTGCTGCAGGGTTCACTGAAGCTTTCTTT. This translates into CSAAGFTEAFF.

This clonotype was seen a handful of times. The rearrangement links TRBV12-3 or TRBV12-4 to TRBJ1-2, with 8 bases matching TRBD1. Unmatched junction bases numbered 6, after V lost 3 bases and J lost 9 bases. The CDR3 totals 13 residues. This CDR3 is CASSLDRARSYTF. CDR3 sequence (DNA): TGTGCCAGCAGTTTGGACAGGGCACGAAGCTACACCTTC.